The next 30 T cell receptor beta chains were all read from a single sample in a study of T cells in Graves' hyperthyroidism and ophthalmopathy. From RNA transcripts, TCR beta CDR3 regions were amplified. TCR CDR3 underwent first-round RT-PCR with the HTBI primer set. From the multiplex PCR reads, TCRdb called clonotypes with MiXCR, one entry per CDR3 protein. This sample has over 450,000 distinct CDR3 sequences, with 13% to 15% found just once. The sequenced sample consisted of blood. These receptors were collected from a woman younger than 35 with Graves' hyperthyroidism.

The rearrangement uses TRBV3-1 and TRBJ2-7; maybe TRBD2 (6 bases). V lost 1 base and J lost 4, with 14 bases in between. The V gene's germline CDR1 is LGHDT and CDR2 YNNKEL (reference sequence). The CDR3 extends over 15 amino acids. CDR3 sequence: CASSQGRTGAYEQYF. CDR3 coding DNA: TGTGCCAGCAGCCAAGGCCGAACGGGAGCTTACGAGCAGTACTTC.

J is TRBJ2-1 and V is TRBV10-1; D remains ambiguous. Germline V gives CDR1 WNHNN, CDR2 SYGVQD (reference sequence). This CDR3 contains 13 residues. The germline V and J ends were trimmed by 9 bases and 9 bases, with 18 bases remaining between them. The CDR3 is CASSRASQGEQFF. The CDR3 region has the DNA TGCGCCAGTAGCCGGGCAAGCCAAGGTGAGCAGTTCTTC.

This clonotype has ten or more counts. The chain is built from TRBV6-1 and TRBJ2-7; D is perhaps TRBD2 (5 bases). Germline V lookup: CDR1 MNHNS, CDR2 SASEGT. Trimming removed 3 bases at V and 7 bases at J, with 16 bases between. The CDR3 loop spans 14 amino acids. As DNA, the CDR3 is TGTGCCAGCAGTGATGCGGGTGGGCTAAGGGAGCAGTACGTC. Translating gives CASSDAGGLREQYV.

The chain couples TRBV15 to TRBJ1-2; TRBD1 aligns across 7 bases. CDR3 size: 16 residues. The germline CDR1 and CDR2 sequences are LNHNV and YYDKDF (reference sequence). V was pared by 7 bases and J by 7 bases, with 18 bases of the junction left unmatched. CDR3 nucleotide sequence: TGTGCCACCACCCCAGGGGGAGTAGGTGTAGGGTTTGGCTACACCTTC. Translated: CATTPGGVGVGFGYTF.

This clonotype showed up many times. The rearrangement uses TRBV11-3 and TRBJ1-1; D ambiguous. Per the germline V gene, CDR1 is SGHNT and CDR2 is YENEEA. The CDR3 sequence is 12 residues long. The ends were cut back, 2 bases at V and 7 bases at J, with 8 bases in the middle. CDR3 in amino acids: CASSLLAFEAFF. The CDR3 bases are TGTGCCAGCAGCTTATTGGCTTTTGAAGCTTTCTTT.

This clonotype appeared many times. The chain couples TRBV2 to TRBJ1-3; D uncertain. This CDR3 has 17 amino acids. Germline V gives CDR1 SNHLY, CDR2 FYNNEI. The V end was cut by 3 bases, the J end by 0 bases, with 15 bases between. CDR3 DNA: TGTGCCAGCAGTGATCGGAGCCCCCAATTCTCTGGAAACACCATATATTTT. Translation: CASSDRSPQFSGNTIYF.

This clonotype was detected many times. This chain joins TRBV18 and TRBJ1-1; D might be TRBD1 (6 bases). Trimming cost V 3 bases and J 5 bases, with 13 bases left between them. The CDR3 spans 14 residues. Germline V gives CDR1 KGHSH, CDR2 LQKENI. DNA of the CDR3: TGTGCCAGCTCACCCAGTACAGGGCGGACTGAAGCTTTCTTT. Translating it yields CASSPSTGRTEAFF.

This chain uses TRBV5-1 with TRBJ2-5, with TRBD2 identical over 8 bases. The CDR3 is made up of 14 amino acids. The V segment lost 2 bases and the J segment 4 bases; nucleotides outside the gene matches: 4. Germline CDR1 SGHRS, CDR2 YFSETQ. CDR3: CASSLAGVGETQYF. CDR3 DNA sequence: TGCGCCAGCAGCTTAGCGGGAGTAGGAGAGACCCAGTACTTC.

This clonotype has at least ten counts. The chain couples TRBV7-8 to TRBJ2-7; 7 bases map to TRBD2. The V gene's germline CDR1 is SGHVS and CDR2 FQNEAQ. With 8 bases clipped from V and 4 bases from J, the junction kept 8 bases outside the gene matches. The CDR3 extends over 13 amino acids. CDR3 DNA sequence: TGTGCCAGCGGGGGAGGGCCGAGTTACGAGCAGTACTTC. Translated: CASGGGPSYEQYF. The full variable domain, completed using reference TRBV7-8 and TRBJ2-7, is GAGVSQSPRYKVAKRGQDVALRCDPISGHVSLFWYQQALGQGPEFLTYFQNEAQLDKSGLPSDRFFAERPEGSVSTLKIQRTQQEDSAVYLCASGGGPSYEQYFGPGTRLTVT.

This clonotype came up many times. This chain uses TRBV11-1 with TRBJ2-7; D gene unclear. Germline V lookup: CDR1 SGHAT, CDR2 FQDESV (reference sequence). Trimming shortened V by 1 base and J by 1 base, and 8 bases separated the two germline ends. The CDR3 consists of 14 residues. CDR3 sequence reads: CASSLVGASYEQYF. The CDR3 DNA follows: TGTGCCAGCAGCTTAGTTGGAGCATCCTACGAGCAGTACTTC.

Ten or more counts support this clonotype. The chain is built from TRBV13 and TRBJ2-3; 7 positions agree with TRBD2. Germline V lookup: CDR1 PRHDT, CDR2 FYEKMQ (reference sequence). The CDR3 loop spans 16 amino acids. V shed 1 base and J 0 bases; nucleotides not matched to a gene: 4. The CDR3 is CASSLAVAGSTDTQYF. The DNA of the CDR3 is TGTGCCAGCAGCTTAGCCGTAGCGGGTAGCACAGATACGCAGTATTTT.

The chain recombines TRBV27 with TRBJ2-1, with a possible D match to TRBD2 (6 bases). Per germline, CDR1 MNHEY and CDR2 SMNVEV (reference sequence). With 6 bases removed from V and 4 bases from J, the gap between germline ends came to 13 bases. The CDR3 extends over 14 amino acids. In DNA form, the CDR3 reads TGTGCCAGCAGGCCTGGGGGGTTTTACAATGAGCAGTTCTTC. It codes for CASRPGGFYNEQFF.

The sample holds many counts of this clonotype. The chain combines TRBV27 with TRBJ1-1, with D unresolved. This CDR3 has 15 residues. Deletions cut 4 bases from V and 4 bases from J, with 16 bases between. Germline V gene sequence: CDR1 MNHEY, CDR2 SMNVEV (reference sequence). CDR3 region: CASSSSFGRGTEAFF. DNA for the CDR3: TGTGCCAGCAGTTCCTCTTTCGGCCGGGGCACTGAAGCTTTCTTT.

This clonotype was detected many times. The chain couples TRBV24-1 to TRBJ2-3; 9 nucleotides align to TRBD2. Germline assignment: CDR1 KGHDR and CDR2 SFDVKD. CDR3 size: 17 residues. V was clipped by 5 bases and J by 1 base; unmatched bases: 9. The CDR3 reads CATSVPLSGSGTDTQYF. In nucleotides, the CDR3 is TGTGCCACCAGTGTTCCCCTTAGCGGGAGCGGCACAGATACGCAGTATTTT.

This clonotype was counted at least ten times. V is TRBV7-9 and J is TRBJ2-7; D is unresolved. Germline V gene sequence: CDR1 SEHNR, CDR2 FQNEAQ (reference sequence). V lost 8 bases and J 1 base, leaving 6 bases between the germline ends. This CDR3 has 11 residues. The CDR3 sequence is CASGISYEQYV. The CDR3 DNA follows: TGTGCCAGCGGGATATCCTACGAGCAGTACGTC.

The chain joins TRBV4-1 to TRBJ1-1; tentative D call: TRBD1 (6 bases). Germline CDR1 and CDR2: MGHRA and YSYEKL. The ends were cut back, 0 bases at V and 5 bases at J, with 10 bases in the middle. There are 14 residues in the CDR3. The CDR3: CASSQDRGETEAFF. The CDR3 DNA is TGCGCCAGCAGCCAAGACAGGGGAGAAACTGAAGCTTTCTTT.

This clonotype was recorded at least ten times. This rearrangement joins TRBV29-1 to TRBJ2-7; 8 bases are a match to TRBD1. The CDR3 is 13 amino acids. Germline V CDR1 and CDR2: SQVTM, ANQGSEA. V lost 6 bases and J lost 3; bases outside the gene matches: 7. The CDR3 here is CSVRTGSDYEQYV. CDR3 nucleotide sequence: TGCAGCGTGAGGACAGGGAGCGACTACGAGCAGTACGTC.

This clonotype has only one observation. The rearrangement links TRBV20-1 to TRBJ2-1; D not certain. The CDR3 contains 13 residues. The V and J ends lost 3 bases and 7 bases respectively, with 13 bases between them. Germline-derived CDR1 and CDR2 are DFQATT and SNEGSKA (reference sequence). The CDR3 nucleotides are TGCAGTGCTAGTGATTCTACCCCTAATGAGCAGTTCTTC. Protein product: CSASDSTPNEQFF.

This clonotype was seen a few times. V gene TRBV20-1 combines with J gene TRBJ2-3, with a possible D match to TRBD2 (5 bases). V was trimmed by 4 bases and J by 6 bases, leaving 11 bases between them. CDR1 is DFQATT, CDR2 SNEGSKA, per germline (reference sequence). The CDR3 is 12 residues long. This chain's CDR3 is CSAILAVDTQYF. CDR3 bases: TGCAGTGCTATCCTAGCAGTTGATACGCAGTATTTT.

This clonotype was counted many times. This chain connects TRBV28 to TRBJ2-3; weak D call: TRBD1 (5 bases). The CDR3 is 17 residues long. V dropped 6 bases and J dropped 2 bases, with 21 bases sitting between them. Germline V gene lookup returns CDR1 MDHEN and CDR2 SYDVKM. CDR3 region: CASSTPFGASDTDTQYF. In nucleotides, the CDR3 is TGTGCCAGCAGCACGCCATTTGGGGCTTCTGACACAGATACGCAGTATTTT.

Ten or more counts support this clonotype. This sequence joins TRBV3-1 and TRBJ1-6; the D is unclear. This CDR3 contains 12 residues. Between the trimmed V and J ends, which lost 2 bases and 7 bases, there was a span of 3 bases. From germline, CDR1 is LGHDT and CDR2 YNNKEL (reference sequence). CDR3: CASSQPNSPLHF. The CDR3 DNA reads TGTGCCAGCAGCCAACCAAATTCACCCCTCCACTTT.

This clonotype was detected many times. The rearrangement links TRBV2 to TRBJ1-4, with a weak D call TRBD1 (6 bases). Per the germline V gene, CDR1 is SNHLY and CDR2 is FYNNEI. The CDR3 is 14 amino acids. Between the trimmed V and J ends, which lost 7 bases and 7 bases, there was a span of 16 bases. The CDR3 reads CASNRDTATEKLFF. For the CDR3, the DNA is TGTGCCAGCAACCGGGACACGGCGACTGAAAAACTGTTTTTT.

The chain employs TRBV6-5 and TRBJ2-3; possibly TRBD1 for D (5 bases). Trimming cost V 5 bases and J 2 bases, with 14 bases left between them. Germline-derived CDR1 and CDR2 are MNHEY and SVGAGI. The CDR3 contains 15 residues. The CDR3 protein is CASSTPGQITDTQYF. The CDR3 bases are TGTGCCAGCAGTACTCCCGGACAAATCACAGATACGCAGTATTTT.

The CDR3 here is CASSVATVSWGINNEQFF. The CDR3 nucleotides are TGTGCCAGCAGCGTAGCTACGGTCTCCTGGGGCATTAACAATGAGCAGTTCTTC. The V gene is TRBV9, the J gene TRBJ2-1, with TRBD1 as a possible D gene (5 bases). Trimming took 0 bases from V and 5 from J, leaving 21 bases between them. The germline V gene encodes CDR1 SGDLS and CDR2 YYNGEE. CDR3 length equals 18 residues.

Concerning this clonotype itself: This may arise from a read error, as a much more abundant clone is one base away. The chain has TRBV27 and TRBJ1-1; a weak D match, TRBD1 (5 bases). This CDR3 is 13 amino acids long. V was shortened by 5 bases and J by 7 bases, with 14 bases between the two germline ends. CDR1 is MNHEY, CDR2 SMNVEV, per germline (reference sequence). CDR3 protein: CASSRGRTHEAFF. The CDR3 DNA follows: TGTGCCAGCAGTAGGGGCAGGACCCATGAAGCTTTCTTT.

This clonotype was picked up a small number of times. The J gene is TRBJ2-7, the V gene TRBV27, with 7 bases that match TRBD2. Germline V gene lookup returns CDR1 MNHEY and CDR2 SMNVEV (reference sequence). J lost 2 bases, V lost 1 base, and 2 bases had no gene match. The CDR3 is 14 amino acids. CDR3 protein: CASSLFGLAYEQYF. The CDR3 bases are TGTGCCAGCAGTTTATTTGGACTAGCCTACGAGCAGTACTTC.

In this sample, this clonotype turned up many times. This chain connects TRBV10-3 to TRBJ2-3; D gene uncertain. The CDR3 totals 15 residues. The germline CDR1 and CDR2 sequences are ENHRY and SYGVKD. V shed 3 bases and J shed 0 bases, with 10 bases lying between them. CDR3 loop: CAISEQTGSTDTQYF. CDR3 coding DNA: TGTGCCATCAGTGAACAAACCGGGAGCACAGATACGCAGTATTTT.

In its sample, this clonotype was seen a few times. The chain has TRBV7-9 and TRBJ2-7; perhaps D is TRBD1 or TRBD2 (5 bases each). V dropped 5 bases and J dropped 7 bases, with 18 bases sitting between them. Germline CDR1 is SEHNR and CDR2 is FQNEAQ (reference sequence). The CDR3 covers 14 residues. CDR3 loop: CASSPRDGAREQYF. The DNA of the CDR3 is TGTGCCAGCAGCCCCCGGGACGGTGCAAGGGAGCAGTACTTC.

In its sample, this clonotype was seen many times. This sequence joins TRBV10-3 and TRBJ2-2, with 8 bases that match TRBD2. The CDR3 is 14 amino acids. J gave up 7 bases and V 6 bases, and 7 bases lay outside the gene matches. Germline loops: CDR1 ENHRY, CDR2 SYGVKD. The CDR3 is CAIRASGSVGELFF. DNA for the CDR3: TGTGCCATCAGGGCGAGCGGGAGCGTCGGGGAGCTGTTTTTT.

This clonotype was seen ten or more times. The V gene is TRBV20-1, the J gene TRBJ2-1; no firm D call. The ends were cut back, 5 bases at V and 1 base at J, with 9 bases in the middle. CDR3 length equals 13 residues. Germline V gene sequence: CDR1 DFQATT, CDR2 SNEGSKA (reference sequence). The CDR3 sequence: CSASDNSYNEQFF. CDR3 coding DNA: TGCAGTGCTTCCGACAATTCCTACAATGAGCAGTTCTTC.